Below are 6 T cell receptor beta chains sequenced from a single sample in a study of T cell repertoires in cytomegalovirus infection (dated by TCRdb to the late 2010s). TCRdb records Illumina HiSeq 1500 as the sequencer. TCRdb applied fastp at Q25 and MiXCR to the public reads, then kept only in-frame beta chains. Each entry is one CDR3 protein sequence, shown with its most common DNA and genes. The sample records 480,000 or so distinct CDR3 sequences, about 11% of which are singletons. Approximately 10% of the sample comes from the top ten. Sequencing used PBMCs. The source of these receptors is a human donor in good health (CMV status not recorded). Some clones in this sample may be carry-over from other donors' samples.

This clonotype occurred many times. The chain is built from TRBV5-1 and TRBJ2-5, with TRBD1 as a possible D gene (5 bases). The length of the CDR3 is 13 residues. V was clipped by 0 bases and J by 4 bases, with 7 bases between them. Germline assignment: CDR1 SGHRS and CDR2 YFSETQ. CDR3 coding DNA: TGCGCCAGCAGCTTGGAGGGGCCAGAGACCCAGTACTTC. Its protein is CASSLEGPETQYF.

This chain connects TRBV6-1 to TRBJ2-2; no definite D call. This CDR3 has 13 amino acids. Germline CDR1 reads MNHNS; CDR2 reads SASEGT. V lost 6 bases, J lost 7 bases, and 12 bases lay in between. CDR3 in amino acids: CASSPRQHGELFF. The CDR3 bases are TGTGCCAGCAGCCCTCGGCAACACGGGGAGCTGTTTTTT.

This clonotype was counted many times. The V and J genes are TRBV2 and TRBJ2-3; D gene uncertain. The ends were cut back, 9 bases at V and 2 bases at J, with 6 bases in the middle. The V gene's germline CDR1 is SNHLY and CDR2 FYNNEI. CDR3 length: 11 residues. The CDR3 region has the DNA TGTGCCAGTACAGTCACAGATACGCAGTATTTT. Amino acids: CASTVTDTQYF.

This clonotype appeared a few times. The chain combines TRBV2 with TRBJ2-5, with D tentatively TRBD1 (7 bases). The germline V gene has CDR1 SNHLY and CDR2 FYNNEI. The CDR3 loop spans 14 amino acids. Trimming left V 5 bases short and J 4 bases short, with 14 bases between. For the CDR3, the DNA is TGTGCCAGCAGTCTCAGGGGGGATGGAGAGACCCAGTACTTC. As protein: CASSLRGDGETQYF.

The V call is TRBV3-1, the J call TRBJ2-1; unclear D gene. Trimming left V 3 bases short and J 7 bases short, with 13 bases between. The germline CDR1 and CDR2 sequences are LGHDT and YNNKEL (reference sequence). The CDR3 is 14 residues long. CDR3 in amino acids: CASSHPSTENEQFF. CDR3 coding DNA: TGTGCCAGCAGCCACCCCTCGACTGAAAATGAGCAGTTCTTC.

This clonotype has just a few counts. The chain couples TRBV5-6 to TRBJ2-3, with TRBD1 identical over 7 bases. The CDR3 has 15 amino acids. Germline values: CDR1 SGHDT, CDR2 YYEEEE. Unmatched junction bases numbered 8, after V lost 4 bases and J lost 3 bases. The DNA of the CDR3 is TGTGCCAGCAGCGACCTCGGCAGGGGGACAGATACGCAGTATTTT. Its translation: CASSDLGRGTDTQYF.